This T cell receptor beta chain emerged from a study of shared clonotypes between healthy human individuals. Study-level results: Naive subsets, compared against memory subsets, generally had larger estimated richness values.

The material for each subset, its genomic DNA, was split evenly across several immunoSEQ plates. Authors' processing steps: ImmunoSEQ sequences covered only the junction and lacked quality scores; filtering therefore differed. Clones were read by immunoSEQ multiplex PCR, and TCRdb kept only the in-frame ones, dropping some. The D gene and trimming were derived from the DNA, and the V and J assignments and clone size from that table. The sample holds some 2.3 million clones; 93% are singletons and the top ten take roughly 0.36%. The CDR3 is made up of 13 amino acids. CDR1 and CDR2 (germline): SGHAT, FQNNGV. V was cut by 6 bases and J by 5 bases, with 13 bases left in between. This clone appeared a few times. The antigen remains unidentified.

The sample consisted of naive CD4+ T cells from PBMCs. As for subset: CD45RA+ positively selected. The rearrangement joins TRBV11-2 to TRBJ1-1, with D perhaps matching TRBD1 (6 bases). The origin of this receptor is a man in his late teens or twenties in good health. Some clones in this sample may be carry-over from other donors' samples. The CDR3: CASRFTGITEAFF. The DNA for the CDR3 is TGTGCCAGCAGGTTTACAGGGATAACTGAAGCTTTCTTT.